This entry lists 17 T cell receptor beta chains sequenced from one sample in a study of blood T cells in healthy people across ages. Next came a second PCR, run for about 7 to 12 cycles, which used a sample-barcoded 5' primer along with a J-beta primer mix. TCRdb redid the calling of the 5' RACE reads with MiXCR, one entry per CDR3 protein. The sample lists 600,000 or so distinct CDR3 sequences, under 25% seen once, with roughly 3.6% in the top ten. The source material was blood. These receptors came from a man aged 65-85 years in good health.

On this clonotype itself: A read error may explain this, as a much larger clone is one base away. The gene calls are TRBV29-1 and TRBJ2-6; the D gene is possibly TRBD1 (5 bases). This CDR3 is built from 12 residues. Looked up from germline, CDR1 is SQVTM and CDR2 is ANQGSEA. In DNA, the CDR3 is TGCAGCGTCCAGTCTGGGGCCCACGTCCTGACTTTC. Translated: CSVQSGAHVLTF.

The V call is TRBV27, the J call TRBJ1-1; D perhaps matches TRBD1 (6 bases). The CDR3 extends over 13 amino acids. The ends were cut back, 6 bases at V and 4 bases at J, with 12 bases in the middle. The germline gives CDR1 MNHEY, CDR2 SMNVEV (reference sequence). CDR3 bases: TGTGCCAGCAGGACGCAGGGGAGCACTGAAGCTTTCTTT. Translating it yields CASRTQGSTEAFF.

The CDR3 nucleotides are TGCGCCAGCAAAACAGACAGCTACAATGAGCAGTTCTTC. It is translated as CASKTDSYNEQFF. The V call is TRBV10-2, the J call TRBJ2-1, with D possibly matching TRBD1 (5 bases). V was shortened by 7 bases and J by 3 bases, with 10 bases between the two germline ends. The CDR3 contains 13 residues. The germline V gene has CDR1 WSHSY and CDR2 SAAADI.

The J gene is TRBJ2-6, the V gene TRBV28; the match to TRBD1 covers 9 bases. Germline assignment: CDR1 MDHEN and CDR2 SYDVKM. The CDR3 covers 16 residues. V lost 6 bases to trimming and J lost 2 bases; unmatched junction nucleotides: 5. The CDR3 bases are TGTGCCAGCAGACCCGGGACAGGGACTGGGGCCAACGTCCTGACTTTC. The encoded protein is CASRPGTGTGANVLTF.

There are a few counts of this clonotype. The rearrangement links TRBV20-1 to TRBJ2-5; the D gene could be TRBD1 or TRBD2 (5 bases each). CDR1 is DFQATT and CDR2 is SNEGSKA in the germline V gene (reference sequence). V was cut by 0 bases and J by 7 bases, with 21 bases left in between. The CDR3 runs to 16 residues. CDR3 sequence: CSARDGTGNAEGTQYF. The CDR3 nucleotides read TGCAGTGCTAGAGATGGGACGGGAAATGCGGAAGGGACCCAGTACTTC.

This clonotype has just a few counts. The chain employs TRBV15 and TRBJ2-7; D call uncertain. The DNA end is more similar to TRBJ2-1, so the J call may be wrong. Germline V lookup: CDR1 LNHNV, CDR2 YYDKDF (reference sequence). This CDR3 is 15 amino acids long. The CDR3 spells CATSRDGRKFNEQFF. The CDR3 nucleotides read TGTGCCACCAGCAGAGACGGGCGGAAATTCAATGAGCAGTTCTTC.

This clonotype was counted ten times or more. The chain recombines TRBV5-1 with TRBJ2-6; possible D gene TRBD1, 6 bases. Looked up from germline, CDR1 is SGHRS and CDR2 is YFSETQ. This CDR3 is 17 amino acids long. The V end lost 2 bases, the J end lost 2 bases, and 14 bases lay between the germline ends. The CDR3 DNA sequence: TGCGCCAGCAGCTTCACAGGGCGCCTCGCTGGGGCCAACGTCCTGACTTTC. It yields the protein CASSFTGRLAGANVLTF.

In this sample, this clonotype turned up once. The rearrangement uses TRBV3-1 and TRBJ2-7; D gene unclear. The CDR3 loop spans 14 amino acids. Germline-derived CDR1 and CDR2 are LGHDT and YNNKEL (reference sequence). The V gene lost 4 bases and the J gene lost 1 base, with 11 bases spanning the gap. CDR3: CASSPGKISYEQYF. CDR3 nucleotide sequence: TGTGCCAGCAGCCCGGGTAAGATTTCCTACGAGCAGTACTTC.

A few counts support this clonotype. This chain's CDR3 is CASSVFGTPLFF. The CDR3 DNA follows: TGTGCCAGCAGTGTGTTTGGGACTCCTTTATTCTTC. The V gene is TRBV2, the J gene TRBJ2-1, with a weak D call TRBD2 (6 bases). Germline-derived CDR1 and CDR2 are SNHLY and FYNNEI. V lost 4 bases to trimming and J lost 16 bases, with 17 bases between them. CDR3 length equals 12 residues.

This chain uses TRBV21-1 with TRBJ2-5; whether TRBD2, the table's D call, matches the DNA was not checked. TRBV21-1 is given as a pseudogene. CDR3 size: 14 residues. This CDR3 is CASIRGLAGETQYF. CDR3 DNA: TGTGCCAGCATCAGGGGACTAGCCGGGGAGACCCAGTACTTC.

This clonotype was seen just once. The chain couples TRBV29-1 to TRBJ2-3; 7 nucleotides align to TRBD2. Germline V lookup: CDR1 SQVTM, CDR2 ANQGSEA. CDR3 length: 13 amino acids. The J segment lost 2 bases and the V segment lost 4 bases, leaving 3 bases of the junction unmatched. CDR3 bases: TGCAGCGTTGGCGGGAGCCCCACAGATACGCAGTATTTT. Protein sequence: CSVGGSPTDTQYF.

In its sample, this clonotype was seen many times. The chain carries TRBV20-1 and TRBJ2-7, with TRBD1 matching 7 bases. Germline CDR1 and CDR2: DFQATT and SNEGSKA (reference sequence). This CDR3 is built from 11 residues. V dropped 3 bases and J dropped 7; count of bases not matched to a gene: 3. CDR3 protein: CSASPDREQYF. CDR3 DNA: TGCAGTGCTAGCCCGGACAGGGAGCAGTACTTC.

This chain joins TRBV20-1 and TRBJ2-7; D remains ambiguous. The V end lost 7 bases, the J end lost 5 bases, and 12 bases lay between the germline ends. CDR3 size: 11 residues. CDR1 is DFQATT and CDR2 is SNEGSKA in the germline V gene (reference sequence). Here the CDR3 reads CSVSLGDEQYF. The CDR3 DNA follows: TGCAGTGTGAGTCTTGGCGACGAGCAGTACTTC.

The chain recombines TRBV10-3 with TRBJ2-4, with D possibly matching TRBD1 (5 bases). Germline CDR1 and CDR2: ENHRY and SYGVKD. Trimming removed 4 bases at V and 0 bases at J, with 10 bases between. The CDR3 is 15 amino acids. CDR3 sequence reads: CAISAGALAKNIQYF. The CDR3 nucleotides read TGTGCCATCAGTGCTGGGGCCTTAGCCAAAAACATTCAGTACTTC.

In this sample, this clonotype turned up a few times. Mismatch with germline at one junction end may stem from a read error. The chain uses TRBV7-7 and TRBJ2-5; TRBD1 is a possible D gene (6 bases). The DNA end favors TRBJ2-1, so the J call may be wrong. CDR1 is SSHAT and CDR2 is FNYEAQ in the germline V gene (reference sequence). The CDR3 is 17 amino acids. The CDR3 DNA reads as TGTGCTAGCAGCTTTGTACTTGAGCGCCCAGGGGTTAATGAGCAGTTCTTC. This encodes CASSFVLERPGVNEQFF.

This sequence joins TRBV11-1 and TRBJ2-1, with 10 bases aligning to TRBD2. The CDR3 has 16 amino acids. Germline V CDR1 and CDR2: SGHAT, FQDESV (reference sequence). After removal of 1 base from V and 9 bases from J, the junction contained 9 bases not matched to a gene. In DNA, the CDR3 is TGTGCCAGCAGCTTAGTAGGGCTAGCGGGAGTGGGTGAGCAGTTCTTC. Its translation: CASSLVGLAGVGEQFF.

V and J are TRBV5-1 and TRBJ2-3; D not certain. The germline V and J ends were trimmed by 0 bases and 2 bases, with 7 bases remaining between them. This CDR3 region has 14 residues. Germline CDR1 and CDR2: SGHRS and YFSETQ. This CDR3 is CASSLDQITDTQYF. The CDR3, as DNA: TGCGCCAGCAGCTTGGATCAGATCACAGATACGCAGTATTTT.